The entry that follows covers one T cell receptor beta chain sequence. Its specificity is not known. V shed 1 base and J 3 bases; nucleotides not matched to a gene: 6. The CDR3 length is 17 residues. Germline V CDR1 and CDR2: LGHNT, FRNRAP. Repertoires were generated with immunoSEQ multiplex PCR, while TCRdb's copy carries only in-frame clones and drops some. Here the sample spans tens of thousands of clones, around 66% being singletons. These data originate in a study of monozygotic twins with cystic fibrosis. Regarding the study as a whole: In this small cohort, shared CDR3 numbers showed no association with age, concordance or disease severity.

This sequence originates from a girl aged 5 to 17 with cystic fibrosis. The J gene is TRBJ1-5, the V gene TRBV12-5; 10 bases match TRBD1. The sample taken for sequencing was blood. CDR3 in DNA: TGTGCTAGTGGTTTGGCCCCCGACAGGGGGCCCAATCAGCCCCAGCATTTT. It yields the protein CASGLAPDRGPNQPQHF.